The entry that follows covers one T cell receptor (beta chain) sequence. V was shortened by 6 bases and J by 3 bases, with 12 bases between the two germline ends. This CDR3 comprises 14 residues. TCRdb reanalysed the RT-PCR reads using MiXCR and keeps one entry per CDR3 protein. The sample yields more than 550,000 distinct CDR3 sequences, 13% to 15% seen once. The sequencing sample was made of memory CD4+ T cells from blood. The receptor was isolated from a female donor in good health, serving as a healthy control. The rearrangement uses TRBV12-3 or TRBV12-4 and TRBJ1-5; no clear D gene. CDR3 loop: CASSQQQINQPQHF. The CDR3, as DNA: TGTGCCAGCAGCCAACAGCAAATCAATCAGCCCCAGCATTTT.